One T cell receptor (beta chain) is described in this entry. The antigen remains unidentified. The PCR used 60 Vbeta and 13 Jbeta primers. Measured with immunoSEQ multiplex PCR; TCRdb has only the in-frame clones, and not every one. In the table there are about 94,000 clones, 50% to 75% of which are singletons. This specimen belongs to a study of cytomegalovirus exposure and HLA in healthy donors. The V segment lost 0 bases and the J segment 4 bases; nucleotides outside the gene matches: 4. CDR3 length: 16 amino acids. Germline CDR1 is SNHLY and CDR2 is FYNNEI. Whole-study findings and limits: A classifier reportedly called cytomegalovirus status with high sensitivity and specificity.

This TCR came from a man in his thirties or forties in good health and CMV-seronegative. Sequencing input: PBMCs. The chain employs TRBV2 and TRBJ2-5; 11 bases fit TRBD2. CDR3 in DNA: TGTGCCAGCAGTGAAGCGGGACTAGCGGTGACAGAGACCCAGTACTTC. It yields the protein CASSEAGLAVTETQYF.